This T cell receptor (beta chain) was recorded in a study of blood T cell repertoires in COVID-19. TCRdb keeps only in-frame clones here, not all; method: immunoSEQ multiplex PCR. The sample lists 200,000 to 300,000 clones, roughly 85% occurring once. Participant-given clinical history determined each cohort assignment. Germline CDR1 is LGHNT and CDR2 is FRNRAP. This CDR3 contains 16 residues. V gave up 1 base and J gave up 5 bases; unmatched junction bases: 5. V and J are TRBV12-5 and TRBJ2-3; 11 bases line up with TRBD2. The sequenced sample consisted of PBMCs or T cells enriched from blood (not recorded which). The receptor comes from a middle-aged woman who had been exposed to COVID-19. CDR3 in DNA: TGTGCTAGTGGTTTGGGTAGCGGGGGGGCCTTAGATACGCAGTATTTT. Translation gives CASGLGSGGALDTQYF.